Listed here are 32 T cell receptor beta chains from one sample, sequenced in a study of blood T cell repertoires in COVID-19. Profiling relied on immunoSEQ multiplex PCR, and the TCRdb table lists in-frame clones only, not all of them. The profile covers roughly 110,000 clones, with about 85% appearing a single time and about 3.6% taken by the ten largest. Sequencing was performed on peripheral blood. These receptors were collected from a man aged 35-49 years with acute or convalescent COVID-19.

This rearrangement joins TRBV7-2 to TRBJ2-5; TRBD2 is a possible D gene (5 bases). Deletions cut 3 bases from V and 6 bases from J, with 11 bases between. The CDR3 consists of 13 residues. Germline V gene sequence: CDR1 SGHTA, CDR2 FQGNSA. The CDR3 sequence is CASSFGLIQTQYF. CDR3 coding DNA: TGTGCCAGCAGCTTCGGACTCATACAGACCCAGTACTTC.

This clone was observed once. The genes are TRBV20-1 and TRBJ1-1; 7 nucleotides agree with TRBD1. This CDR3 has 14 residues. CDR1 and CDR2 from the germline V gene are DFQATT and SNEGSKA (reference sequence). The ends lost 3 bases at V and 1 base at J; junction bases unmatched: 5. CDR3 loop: CSASLTGRNTEAFF. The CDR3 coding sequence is TGCAGTGCTAGTTTGACAGGGCGGAACACTGAAGCTTTCTTT.

The CDR3 protein is CATTSAVGVRRLDTQYF. Here the CDR3 DNA reads TGTGCCACCACCTCTGCGGTTGGAGTTCGTCGCTTAGATACGCAGTATTTT. This rearrangement joins TRBV27 to TRBJ2-3; no definite D call. This CDR3 has 17 residues. Trimming removed 10 bases from V and 5 bases from J, with 28 bases in between. Germline assignment: CDR1 MNHEY and CDR2 SMNVEV (reference sequence).

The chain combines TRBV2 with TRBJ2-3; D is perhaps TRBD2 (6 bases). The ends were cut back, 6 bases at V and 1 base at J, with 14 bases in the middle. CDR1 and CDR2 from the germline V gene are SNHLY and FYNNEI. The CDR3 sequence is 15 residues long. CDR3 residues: CASRRRDDGTDTQYF. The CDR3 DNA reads TGTGCCAGCAGAAGGAGGGACGATGGCACAGATACGCAGTATTTT.

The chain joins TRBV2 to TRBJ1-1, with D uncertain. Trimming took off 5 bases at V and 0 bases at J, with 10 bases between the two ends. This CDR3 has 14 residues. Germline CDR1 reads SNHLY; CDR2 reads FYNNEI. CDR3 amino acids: CASSRSILNTEAFF. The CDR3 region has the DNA TGTGCCAGCAGTCGAAGCATTCTGAACACTGAAGCTTTCTTT.

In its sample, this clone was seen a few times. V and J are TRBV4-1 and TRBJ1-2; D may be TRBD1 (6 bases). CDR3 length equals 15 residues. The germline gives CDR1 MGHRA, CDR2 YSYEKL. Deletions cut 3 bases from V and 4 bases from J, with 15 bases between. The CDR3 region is CASSQAYRVSYGYTF. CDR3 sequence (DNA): TGCGCCAGCAGCCAGGCTTACAGGGTTAGCTATGGCTACACCTTC.

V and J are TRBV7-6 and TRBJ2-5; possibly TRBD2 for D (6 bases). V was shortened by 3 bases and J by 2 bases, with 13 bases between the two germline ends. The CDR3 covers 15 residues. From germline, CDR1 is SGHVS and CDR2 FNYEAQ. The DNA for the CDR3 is TGTGCCAGCAGCTTGATGGGGGGAGGACAAGAGACCCAGTACTTC. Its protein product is CASSLMGGGQETQYF.

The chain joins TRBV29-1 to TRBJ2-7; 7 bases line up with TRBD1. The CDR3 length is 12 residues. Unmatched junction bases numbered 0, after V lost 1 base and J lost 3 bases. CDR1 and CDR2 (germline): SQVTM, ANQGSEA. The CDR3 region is CSVEGTGYEQYF. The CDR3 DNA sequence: TGCAGCGTTGAAGGGACAGGCTACGAGCAGTACTTC.

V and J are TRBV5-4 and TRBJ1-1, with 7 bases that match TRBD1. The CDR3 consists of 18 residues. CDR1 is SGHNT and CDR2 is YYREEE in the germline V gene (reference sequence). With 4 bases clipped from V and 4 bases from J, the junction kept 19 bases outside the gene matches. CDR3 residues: CASSPGGGREATVTEAFF. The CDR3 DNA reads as TGTGCCAGCAGCCCGGGAGGGGGCAGGGAGGCTACGGTCACTGAAGCTTTCTTT.

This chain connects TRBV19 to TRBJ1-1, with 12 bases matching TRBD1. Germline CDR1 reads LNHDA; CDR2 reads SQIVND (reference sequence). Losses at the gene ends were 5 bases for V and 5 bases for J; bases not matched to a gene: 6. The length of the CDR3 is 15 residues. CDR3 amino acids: CASSRDRGQRTEAFF. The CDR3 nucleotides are TGTGCCAGTAGTCGGGACAGGGGGCAGAGGACTGAAGCTTTCTTT.

In DNA, the CDR3 is TGTGCCAGCAGCTTGGACGATGGGGAGGGGGAGCTGTTTTTT. Translated, it gives CASSLDDGEGELFF. V is TRBV5-4 and J is TRBJ2-2, with D maybe TRBD2 (5 bases). CDR3 size: 14 residues. CDR1 is SGHNT, CDR2 YYREEE, per germline (reference sequence). Trimming stripped 0 bases from V and 8 bases from J, with 11 bases between.

The DNA for the CDR3 is TGTGCCAGCAGTGAGATCGGCGGCATAGATACGCAGTATTTT. Translated, it gives CASSEIGGIDTQYF. The chain employs TRBV2 and TRBJ2-3, with D unclear. The CDR3 extends over 14 amino acids. The germline gives CDR1 SNHLY, CDR2 FYNNEI. Trimming took 3 bases from V and 5 from J, leaving 12 bases between them.

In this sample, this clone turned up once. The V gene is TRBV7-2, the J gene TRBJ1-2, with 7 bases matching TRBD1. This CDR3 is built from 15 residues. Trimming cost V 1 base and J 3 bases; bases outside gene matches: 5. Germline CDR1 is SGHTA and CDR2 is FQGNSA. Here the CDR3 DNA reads TGTGCCAGCAGCTTAGTAGGGCAGGGGGACTATGGCTACACCTTC. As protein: CASSLVGQGDYGYTF.

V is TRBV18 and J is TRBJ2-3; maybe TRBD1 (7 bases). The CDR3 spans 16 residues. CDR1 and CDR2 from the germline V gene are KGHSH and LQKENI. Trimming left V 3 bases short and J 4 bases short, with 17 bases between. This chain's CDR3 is CASSPAGGSIADTQYF. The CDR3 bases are TGTGCCAGCTCACCGGCAGGGGGGTCAATCGCAGATACGCAGTATTTT.

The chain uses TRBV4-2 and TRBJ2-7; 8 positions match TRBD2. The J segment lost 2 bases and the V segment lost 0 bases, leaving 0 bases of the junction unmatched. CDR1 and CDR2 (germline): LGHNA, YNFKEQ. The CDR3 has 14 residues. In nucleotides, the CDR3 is TGTGCCAGCAGCCAAGAGGGACTAGCCTACGAGCAGTACTTC. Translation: CASSQEGLAYEQYF.

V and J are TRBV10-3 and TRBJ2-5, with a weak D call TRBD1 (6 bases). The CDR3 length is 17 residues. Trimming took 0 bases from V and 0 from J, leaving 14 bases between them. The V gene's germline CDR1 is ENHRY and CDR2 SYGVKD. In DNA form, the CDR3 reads TGTGCCATCAGTGAGTCGGACAGCCTGATGTACCAAGAGACCCAGTACTTC. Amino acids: CAISESDSLMYQETQYF.

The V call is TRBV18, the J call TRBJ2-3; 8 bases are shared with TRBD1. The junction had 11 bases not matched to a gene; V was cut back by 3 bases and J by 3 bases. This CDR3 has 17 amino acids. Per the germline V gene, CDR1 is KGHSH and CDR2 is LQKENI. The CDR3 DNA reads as TGTGCCAGCTCACCCATGGTGGCAGGGGGCGCGACAGATACGCAGTATTTT. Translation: CASSPMVAGGATDTQYF.

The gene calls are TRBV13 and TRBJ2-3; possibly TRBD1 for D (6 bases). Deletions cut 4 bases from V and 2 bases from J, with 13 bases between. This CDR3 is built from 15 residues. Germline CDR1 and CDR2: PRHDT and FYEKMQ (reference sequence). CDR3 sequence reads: CASSSKGVYTDTQYF. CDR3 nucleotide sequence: TGTGCCAGCAGCTCGAAGGGGGTATACACAGATACGCAGTATTTT.

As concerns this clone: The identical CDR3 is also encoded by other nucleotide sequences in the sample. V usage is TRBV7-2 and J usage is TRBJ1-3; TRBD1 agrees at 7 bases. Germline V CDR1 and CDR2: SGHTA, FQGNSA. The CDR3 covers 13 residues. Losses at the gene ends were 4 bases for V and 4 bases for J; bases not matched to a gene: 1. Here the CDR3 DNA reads TGTGCCAGCAGCTGGGGACAGGGAAACACCATATATTTT. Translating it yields CASSWGQGNTIYF.

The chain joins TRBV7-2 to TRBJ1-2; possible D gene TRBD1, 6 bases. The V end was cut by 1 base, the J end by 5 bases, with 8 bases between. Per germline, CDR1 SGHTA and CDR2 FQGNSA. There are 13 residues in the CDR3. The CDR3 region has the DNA TGTGCCAGCAGCTTAGGGACAGCTTATGGCTACACCTTC. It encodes CASSLGTAYGYTF. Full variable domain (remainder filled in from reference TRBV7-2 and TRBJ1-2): GAGVSQSPSNKVTEKGKDVELRCDPISGHTALYWYRQSLGQGLEFLIYFQGNSAPDKSGLPSDRFSAERTGGSVSTLTIQRTQQEDSAVYLCASSLGTAYGYTFGSGTRLTVV.

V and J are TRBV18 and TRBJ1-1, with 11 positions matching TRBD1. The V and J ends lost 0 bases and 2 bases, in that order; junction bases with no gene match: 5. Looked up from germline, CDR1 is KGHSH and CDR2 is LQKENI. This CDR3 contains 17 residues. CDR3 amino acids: CASSPPGQGGKNTEAFF. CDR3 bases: TGTGCCAGCTCACCACCGGGACAGGGGGGGAAAAACACTGAAGCTTTCTTT.

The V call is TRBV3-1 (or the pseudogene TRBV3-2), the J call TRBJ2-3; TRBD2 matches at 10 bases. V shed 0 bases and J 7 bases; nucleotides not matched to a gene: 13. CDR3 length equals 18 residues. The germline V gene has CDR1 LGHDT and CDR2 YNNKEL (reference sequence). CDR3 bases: TGTGCCAGCAGCCAAGAGTTCAGCGGGGGGGCTTGGTTAAATACGCAGTATTTT. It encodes CASSQEFSGGAWLNTQYF.

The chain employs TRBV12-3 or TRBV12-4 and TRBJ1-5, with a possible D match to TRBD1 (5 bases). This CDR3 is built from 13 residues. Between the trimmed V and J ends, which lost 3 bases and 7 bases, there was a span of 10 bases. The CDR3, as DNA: TGTGCCAGCAGTTTCGGGGGGAGGCAGCCCCAGCATTTT. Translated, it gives CASSFGGRQPQHF.

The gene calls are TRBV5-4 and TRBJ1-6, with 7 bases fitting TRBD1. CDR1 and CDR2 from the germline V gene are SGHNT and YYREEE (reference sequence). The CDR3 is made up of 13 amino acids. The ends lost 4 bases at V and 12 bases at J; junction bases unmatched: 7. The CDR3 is CASSPGQTRPLHF. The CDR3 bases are TGTGCCAGCAGCCCGGGACAGACGAGACCCCTCCACTTT.

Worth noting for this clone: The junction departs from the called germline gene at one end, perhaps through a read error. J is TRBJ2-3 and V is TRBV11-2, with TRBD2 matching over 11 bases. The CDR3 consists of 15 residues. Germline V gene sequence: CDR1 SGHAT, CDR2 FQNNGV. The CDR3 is CASRLAGGVTDTQYF. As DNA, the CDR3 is TGTGCCAGCAGGTTAGCGGGGGGGGTCACAGATACGCAGTATTTT.

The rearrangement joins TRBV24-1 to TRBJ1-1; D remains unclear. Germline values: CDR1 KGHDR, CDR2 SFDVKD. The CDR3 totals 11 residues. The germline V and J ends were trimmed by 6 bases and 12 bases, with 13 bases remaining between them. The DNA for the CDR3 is TGTGCCACCAGTCACGGCGGTGCAACTTTCTTT. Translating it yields CATSHGGATFF.

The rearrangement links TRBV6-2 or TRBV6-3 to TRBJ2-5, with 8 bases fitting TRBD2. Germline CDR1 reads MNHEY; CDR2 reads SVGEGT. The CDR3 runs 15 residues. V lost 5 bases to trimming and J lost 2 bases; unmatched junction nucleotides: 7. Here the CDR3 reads CASSRSGTRQETQYF. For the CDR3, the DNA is TGTGCCAGCAGTAGATCCGGGACTAGGCAAGAGACCCAGTACTTC.

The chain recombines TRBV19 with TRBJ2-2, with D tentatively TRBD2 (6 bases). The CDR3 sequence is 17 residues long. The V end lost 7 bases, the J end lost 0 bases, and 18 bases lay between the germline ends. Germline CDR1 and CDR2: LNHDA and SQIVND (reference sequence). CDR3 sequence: CASTRLRRGPNTGELFF. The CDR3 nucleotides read TGTGCCAGTACTAGACTAAGGCGGGGCCCGAACACCGGGGAGCTGTTTTTT.

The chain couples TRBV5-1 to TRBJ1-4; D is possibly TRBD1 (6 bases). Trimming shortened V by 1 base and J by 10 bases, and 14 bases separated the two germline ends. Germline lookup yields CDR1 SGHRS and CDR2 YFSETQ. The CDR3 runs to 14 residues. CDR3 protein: CASSLSGADRKLFF. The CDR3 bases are TGCGCCAGCAGCTTGTCAGGGGCCGACCGAAAACTGTTTTTT. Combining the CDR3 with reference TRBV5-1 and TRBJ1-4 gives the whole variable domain KAGVTQTPRYLIKTRGQQVTLSCSPISGHRSVSWYQQTPGQGLQFLFEYFSETQRNKGNFPGRFSGRQFSNSRSEMNVSTLELGDSALYLCASSLSGADRKLFFGSGTQLSVL.

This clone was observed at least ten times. The CDR3, as DNA: TGTGCCAGCAGCCAAGATCAAGCGGAGGTCTCGCCCGGGGAGCTGTTTTTT. This sequence encodes CASSQDQAEVSPGELFF. The chain couples TRBV14 to TRBJ2-2; D perhaps matches TRBD2 (5 bases). The CDR3 is 17 residues long. The ends were cut back, 0 bases at V and 6 bases at J, with 17 bases in the middle. Germline loops: CDR1 SGHDN, CDR2 FVKESK. The entire variable domain, with the rest obtained from reference TRBV14 and TRBJ2-2, is as follows: EAGVTQFPSHSVIEKGQTVTLRCDPISGHDNLYWYRRVMGKEIKFLLHFVKESKQDESGMPNNRFLAERTGGTYSTLKVQPAELEDSGVYFCASSQDQAEVSPGELFFGEGSRLTVL.

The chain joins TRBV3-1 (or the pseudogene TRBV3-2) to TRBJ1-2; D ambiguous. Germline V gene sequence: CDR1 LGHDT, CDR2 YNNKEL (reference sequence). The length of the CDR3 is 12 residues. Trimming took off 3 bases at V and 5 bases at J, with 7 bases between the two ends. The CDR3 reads CASSHADYGYTF. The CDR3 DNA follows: TGTGCCAGCAGCCACGCAGATTATGGCTACACCTTC.

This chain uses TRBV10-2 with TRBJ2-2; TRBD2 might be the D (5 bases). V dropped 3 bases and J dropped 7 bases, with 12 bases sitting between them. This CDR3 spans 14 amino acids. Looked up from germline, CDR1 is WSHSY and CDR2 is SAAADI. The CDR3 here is CASSDALRGGELFF. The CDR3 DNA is TGCGCCAGCAGTGATGCCCTTCGGGGCGGGGAGCTGTTTTTT.